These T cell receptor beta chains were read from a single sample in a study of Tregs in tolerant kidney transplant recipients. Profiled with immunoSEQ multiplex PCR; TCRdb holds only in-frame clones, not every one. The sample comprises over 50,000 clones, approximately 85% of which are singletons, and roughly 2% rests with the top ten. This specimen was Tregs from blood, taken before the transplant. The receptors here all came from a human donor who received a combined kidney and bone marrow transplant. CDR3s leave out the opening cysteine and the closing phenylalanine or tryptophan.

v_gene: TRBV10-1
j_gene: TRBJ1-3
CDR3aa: ASNGVGGSGNTIY

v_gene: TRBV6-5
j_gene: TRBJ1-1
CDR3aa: ASSYAWTANTEAF

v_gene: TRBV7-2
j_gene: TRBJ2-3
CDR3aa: ASSSGGEAVNTQY

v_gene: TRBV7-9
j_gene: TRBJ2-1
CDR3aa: ASSLRSTRNNEQF

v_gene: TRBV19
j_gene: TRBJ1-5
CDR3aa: ASRGRQGRNQPQH

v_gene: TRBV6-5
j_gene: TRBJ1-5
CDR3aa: ASSYSGQRNQPQH

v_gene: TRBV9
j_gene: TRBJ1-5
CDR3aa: ASSADRTGSQPQH

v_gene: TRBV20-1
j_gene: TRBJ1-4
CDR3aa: SAWGTEKLF

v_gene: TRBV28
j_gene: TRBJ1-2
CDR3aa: ASSPGRNYGYT

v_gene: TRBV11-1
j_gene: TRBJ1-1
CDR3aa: ASSQRVFGSGRTEAF

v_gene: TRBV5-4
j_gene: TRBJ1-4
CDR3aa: ASSTQGIGEKLF

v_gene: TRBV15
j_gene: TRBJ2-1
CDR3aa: ATGWGTGGYNEQF

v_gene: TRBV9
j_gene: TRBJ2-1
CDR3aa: ASSVVPGASGMGEQF

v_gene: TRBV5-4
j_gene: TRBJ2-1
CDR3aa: ASSFGLAGVQNEQF

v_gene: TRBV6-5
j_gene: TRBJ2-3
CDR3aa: ASSYSGDTQY

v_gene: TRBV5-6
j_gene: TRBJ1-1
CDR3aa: ASSSTGRGAEAF

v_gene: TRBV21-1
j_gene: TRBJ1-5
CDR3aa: ASSKGTAYSNQPQH

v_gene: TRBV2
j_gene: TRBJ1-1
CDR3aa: ASVPQPNTEAF

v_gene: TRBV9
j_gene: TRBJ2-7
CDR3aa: ASSVGHGGKDEQY

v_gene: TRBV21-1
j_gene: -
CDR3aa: ASSKVTYEQY

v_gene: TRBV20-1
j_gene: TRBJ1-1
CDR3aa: SASLRTEAF

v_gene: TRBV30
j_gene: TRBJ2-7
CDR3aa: AWSPLGRSSSSYEQY

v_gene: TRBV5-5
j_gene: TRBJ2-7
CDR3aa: ASSPPEGTGRKY

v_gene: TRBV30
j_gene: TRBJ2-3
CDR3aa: AWKQGDRDTQY

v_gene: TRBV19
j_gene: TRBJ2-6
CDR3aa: ASRVLAGAGYGANVLT

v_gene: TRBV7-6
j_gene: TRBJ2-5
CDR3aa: ASSLEGTGRGETQY

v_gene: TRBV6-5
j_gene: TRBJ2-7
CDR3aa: ASSYSPSYEQY

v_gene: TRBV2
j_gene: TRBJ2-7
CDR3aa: ASINREAYEQY

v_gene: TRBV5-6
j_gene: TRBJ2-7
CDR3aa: ASSSRTYEQY

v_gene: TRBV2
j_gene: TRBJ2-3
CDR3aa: ASTDRGFTDTQY

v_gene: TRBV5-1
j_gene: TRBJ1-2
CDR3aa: ASSQAGGQGRLGYGYT

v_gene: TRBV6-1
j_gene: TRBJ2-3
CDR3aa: ASSRRISTDTQY

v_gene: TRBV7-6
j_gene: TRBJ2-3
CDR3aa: ASSPEDSDTQY

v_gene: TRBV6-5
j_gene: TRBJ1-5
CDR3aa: ASSSGRGNQPQH

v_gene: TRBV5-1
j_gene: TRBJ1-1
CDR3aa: ASSLGPDRAEAF

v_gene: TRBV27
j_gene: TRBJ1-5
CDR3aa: ASSLGQTYRPQH

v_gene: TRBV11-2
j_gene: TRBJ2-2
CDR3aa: ASSLGRGRIGAGELF

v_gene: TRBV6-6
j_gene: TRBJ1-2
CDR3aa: ASSRDSQRANYGYT

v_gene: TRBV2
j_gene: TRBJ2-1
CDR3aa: ASVTSGRATEQF

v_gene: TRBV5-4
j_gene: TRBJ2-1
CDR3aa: ASSSRDRGVGYNEQF

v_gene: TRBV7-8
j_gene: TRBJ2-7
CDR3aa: ASRSLPGGYEQY

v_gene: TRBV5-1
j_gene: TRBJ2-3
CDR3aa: ASSPLASTSGGALY

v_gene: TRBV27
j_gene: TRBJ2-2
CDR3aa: ASRSNTGELF

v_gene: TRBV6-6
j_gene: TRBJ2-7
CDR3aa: ASTQWSGREDEQY

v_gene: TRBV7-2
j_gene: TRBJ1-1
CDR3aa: ASSPGSRRTEAF

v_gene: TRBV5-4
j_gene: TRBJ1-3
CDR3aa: ASSFTGGSGNTIY

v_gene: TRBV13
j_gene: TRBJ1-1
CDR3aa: ASSLRPVGGWTEAF

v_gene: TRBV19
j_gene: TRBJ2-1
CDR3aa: ASNLAGAYNEQF